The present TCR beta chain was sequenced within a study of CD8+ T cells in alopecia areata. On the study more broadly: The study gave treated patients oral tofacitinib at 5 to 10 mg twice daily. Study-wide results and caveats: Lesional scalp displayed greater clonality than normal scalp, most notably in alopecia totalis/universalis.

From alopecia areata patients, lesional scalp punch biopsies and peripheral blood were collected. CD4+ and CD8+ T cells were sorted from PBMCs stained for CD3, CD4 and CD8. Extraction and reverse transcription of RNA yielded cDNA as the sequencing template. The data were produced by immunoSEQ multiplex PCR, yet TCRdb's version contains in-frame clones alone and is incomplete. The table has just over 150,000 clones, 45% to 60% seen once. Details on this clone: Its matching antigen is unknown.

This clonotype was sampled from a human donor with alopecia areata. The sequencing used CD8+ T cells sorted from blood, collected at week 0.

CDR3 region: CASTTSGGDEQYF. The CDR3 region has the DNA TGTGCCAGCACGACTAGCGGGGGGGACGAGCAGTACTTC. The chain joins TRBV7-9 to TRBJ2-7; TRBD2 aligns across 14 bases. Germline V gene data show CDR1 as SEHNR and CDR2 as FQNEAQ (reference sequence). CDR3 length: 13 residues. Germline trimming cut 7 bases from V and 5 bases from J; bases unmatched to any gene: 1.